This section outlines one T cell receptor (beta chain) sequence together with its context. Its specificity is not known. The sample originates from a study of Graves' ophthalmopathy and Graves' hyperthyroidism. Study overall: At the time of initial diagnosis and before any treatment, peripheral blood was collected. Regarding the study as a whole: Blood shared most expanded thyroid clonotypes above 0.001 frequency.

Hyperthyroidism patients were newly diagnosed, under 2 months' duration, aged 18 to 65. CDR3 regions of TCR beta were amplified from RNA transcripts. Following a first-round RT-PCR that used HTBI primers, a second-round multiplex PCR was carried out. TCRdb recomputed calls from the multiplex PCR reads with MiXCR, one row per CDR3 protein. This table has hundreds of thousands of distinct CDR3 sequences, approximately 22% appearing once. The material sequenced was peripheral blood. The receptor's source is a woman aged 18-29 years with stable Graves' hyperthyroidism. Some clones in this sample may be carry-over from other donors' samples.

CDR3 in amino acids: CASRDSGIGELFF. As DNA, the CDR3 is TGTGCCAGCCGGGATAGCGGGATCGGGGAGCTGTTTTTT. The rearrangement uses TRBV6-1 and TRBJ2-2, with TRBD2 identical over 8 bases. The CDR3 totals 13 residues. Trimming cost V 8 bases and J 7 bases; bases outside gene matches: 6. Germline assignment: CDR1 MNHNS and CDR2 SASEGT.